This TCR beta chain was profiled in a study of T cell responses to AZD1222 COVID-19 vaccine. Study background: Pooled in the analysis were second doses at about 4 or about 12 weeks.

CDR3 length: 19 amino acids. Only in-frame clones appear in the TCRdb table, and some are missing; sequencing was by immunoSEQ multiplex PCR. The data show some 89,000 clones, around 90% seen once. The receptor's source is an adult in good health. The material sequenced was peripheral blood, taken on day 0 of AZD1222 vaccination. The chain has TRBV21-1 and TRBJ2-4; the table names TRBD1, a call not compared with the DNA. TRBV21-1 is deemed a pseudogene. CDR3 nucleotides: TGTGCCAGCAGCAAAGGGGGCAGACTCACCCTAAAAGCCAAAAACATTCAGTACTTC. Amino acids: CASSKGGRLTLKAKNIQYF.